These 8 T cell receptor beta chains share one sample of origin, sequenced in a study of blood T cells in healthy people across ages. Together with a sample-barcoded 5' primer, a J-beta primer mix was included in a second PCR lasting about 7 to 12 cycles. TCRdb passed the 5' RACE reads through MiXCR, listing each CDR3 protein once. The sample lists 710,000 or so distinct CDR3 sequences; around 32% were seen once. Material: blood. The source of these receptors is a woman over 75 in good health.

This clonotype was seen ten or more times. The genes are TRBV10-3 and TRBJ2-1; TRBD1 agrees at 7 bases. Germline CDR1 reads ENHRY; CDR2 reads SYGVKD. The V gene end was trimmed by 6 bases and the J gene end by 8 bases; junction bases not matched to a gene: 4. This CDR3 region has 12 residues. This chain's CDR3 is CAIRDQGDEQFF. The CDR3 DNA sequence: TGTGCCATCAGAGATCAGGGGGATGAGCAGTTCTTC.

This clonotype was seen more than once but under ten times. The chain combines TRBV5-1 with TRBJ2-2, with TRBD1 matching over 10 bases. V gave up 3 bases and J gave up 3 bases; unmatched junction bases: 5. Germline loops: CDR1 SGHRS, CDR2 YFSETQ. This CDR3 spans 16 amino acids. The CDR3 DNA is TGCGCCAGCAGCTCGGATGGGACAGGGGACACCGGGGAGCTGTTTTTT. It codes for CASSSDGTGDTGELFF.

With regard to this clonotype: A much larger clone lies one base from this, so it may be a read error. The CDR3 is CSSRDTLTYEQYF. The CDR3 bases are TGTTCCAGCAGGGACACTTTAACCTACGAGCAGTACTTC. This rearrangement joins TRBV7-9 to TRBJ2-7; the D gene is possibly TRBD1 (6 bases). The CDR3 loop spans 13 amino acids. Germline CDR1 SEHNR, CDR2 FQNEAQ (reference sequence).

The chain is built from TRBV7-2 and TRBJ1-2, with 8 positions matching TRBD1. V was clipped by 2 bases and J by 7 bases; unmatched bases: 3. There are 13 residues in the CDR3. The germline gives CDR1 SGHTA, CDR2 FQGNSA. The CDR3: CASSLTQGGGYTF. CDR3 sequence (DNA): TGTGCCAGCAGCTTAACACAGGGGGGTGGCTACACCTTC.

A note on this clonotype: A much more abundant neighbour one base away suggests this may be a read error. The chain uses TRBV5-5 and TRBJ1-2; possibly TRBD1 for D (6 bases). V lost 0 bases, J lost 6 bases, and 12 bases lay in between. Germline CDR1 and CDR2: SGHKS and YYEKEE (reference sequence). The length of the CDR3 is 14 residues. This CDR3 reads CASSLVPGANGYTF. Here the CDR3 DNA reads TGTGCCAGCAGCTTGGTCCCGGGGGCCAATGGCTACACCTTC.

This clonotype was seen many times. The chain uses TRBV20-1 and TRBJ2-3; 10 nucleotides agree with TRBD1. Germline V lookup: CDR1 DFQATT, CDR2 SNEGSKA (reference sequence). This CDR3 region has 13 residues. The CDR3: CSEGTGDTDTQYF. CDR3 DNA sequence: TGCAGCGAAGGGACAGGGGATACAGATACGCAGTATTTT.

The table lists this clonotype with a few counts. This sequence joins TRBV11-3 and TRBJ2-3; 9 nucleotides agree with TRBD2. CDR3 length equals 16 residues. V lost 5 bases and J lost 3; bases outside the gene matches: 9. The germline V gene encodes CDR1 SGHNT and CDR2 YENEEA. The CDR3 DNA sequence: TGTGCCAGCAGCCGAGGCGGCGGGGGGGCAACAGATACGCAGTATTTT. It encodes CASSRGGGGATDTQYF.

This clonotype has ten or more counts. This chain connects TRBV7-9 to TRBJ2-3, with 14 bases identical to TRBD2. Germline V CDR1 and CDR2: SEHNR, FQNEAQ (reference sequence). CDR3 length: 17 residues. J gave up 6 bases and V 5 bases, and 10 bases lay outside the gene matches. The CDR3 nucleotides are TGTGCCAGCAGCATTGGACTAGCGGGGGGCGAAGGGGATACGCAGTATTTT. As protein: CASSIGLAGGEGDTQYF.